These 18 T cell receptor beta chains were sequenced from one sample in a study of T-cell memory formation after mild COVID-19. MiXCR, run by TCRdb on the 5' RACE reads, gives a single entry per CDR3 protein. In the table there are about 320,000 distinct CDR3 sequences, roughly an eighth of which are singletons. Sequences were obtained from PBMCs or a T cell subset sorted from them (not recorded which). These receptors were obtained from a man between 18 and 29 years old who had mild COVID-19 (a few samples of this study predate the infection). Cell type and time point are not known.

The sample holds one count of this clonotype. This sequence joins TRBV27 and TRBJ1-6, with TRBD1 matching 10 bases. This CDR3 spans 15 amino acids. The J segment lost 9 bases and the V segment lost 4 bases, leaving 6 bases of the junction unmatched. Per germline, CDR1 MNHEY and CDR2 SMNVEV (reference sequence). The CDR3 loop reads CASSWGWDRGSPLHF. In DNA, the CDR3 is TGTGCCAGCAGTTGGGGGTGGGACAGGGGTTCACCCCTCCACTTT.

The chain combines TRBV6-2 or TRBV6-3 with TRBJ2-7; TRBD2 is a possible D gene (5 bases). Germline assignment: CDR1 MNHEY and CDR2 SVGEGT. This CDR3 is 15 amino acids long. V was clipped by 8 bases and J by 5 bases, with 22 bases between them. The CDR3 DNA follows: TGTGCCAGCTCCCCCTCGGGGTACGTCGGGGACGAGCAGTACTTC. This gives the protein CASSPSGYVGDEQYF.

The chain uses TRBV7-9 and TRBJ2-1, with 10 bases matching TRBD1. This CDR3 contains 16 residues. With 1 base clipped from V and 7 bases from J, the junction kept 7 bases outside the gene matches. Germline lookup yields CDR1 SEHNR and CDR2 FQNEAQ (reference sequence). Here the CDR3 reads CASSLDRDRGWNEQFF. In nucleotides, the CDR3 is TGTGCCAGCAGCTTAGACCGGGACAGGGGCTGGAATGAGCAGTTCTTC.

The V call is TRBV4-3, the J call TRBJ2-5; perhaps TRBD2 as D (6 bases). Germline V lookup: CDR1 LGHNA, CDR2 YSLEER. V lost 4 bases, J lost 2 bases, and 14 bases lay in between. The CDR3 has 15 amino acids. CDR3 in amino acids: CASSPDRDWQETQYF. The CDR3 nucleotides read TGCGCCAGCAGCCCAGACCGGGACTGGCAAGAGACCCAGTACTTC.

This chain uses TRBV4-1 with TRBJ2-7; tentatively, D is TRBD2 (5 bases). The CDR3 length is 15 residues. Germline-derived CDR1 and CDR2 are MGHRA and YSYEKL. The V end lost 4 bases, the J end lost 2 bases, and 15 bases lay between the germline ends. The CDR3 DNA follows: TGCGCCAGCAGCCCCGGGGTGATAGGACCCTACGAGCAGTACGTC. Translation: CASSPGVIGPYEQYV.

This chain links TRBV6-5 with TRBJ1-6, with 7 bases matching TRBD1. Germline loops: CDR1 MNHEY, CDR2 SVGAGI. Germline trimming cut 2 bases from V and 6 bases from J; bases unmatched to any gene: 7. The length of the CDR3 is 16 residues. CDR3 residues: CASSYKGAPSNSPLHF. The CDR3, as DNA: TGTGCCAGCAGTTACAAGGGGGCGCCTTCTAATTCACCCCTCCACTTT.

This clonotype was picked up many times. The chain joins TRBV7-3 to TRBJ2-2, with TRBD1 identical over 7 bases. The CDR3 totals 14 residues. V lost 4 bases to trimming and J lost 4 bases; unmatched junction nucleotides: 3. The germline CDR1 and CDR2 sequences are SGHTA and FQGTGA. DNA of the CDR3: TGTGCCAGCAGCTCACAGGGGATCACCGGGGAGCTGTTTTTT. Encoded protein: CASSSQGITGELFF.

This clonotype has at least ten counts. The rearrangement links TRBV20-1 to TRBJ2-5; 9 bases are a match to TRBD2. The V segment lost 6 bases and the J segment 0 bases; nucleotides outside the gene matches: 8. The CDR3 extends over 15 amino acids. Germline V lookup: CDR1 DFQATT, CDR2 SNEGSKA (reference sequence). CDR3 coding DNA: TGCAGTGCCAGAATAGCGGGGGCCAACCAAGAGACCCAGTACTTC. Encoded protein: CSARIAGANQETQYF.

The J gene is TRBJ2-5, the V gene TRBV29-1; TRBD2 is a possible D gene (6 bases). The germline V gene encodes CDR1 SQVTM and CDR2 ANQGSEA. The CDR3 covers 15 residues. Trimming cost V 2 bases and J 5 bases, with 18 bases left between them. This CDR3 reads CSVEPLGWGEETQYF. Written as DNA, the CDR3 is TGCAGCGTTGAACCTTTAGGCTGGGGGGAGGAGACCCAGTACTTC.

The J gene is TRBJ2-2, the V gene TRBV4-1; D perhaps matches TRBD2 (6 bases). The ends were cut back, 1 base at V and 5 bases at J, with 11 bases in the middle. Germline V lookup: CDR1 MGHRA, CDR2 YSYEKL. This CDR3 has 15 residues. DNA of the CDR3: TGCGCCAGCAGCCAAGTCGGTGCGGGAACCGGGGAGCTGTTTTTT. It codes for CASSQVGAGTGELFF.

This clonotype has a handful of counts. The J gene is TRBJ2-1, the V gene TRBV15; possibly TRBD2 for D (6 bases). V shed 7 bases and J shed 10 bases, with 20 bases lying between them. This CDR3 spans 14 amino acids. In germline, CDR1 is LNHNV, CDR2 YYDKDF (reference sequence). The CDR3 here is CATILAGSGKEQFF. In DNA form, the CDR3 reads TGTGCCACCATTTTGGCGGGATCAGGGAAGGAGCAGTTCTTC.

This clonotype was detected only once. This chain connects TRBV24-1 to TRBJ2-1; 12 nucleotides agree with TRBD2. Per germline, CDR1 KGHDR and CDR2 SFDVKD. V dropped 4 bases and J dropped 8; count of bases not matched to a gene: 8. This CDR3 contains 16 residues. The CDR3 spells CATSDHGLAGWYEQFF. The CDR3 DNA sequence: TGTGCCACCAGTGACCATGGACTAGCGGGGTGGTATGAGCAGTTCTTC.

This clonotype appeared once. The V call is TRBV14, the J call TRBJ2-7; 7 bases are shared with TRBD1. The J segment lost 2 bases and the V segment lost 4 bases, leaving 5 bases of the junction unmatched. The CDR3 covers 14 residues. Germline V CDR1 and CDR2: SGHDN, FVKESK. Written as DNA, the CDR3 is TGTGCCAGCAGCCGCCGGGACAGAGCCTACGAGCAGTACGTC. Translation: CASSRRDRAYEQYV.

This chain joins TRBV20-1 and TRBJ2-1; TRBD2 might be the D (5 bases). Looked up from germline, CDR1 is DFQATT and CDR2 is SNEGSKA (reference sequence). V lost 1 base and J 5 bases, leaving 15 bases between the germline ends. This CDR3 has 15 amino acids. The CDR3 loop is CSARVLGLADNEQFF. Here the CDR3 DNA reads TGCAGTGCTAGAGTTCTGGGTCTAGCTGACAATGAGCAGTTCTTC.

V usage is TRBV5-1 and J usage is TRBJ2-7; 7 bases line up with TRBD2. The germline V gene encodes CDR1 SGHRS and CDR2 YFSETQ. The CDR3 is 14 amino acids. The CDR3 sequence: CASSLVSGEAPSHV. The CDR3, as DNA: TGCGCCAGCAGCTTGGTAAGCGGGGAGGCCCCGTCGCACGTC.

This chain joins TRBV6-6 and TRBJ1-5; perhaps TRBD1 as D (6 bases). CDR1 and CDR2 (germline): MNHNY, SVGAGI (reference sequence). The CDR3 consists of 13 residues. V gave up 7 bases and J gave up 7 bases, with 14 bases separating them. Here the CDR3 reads CASIQTQGQPQHF. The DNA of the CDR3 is TGTGCCAGCATTCAAACCCAGGGGCAGCCCCAGCATTTT.

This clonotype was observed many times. The CDR3 here is CASSLRINEQFF. The CDR3 DNA reads TGTGCCAGCAGCCTGCGAATCAATGAGCAGTTCTTC. J is TRBJ2-1 and V is TRBV12-3 or TRBV12-4; D is unresolved. V shed 6 bases and J shed 6 bases, with 9 bases lying between them. The CDR3 is 12 residues long.

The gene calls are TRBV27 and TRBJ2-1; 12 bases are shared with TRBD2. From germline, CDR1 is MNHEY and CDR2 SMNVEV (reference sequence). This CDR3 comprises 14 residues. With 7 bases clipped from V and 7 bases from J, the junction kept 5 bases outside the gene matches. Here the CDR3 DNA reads TGTGCCAGCAAACTAGCGGGGGGCCGGAATGAGCAGTTCTTC. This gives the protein CASKLAGGRNEQFF.